This TCR beta chain was recovered during a study of OX40 agonist ivuxolimab in advanced cancers. Background on the whole study: Ivuxolimab, which targeted the costimulatory receptor OX40 (CD134), was an agonistic, fully human IgG2 monoclonal antibody. Intravenous ivuxolimab was administered to patients every 2 weeks at six dose levels: 0.01, 0.1, 0.3, 1.5, 3 and 10 mg/kg. Of the 50 to 55 patients in dose escalation, some 19 had hepatocellular carcinoma, some 15 had melanoma, 9 had renal cell carcinoma and 9 had head and neck cancer. In the dose-escalation cohort, 82.7% of patients were male, and the mean age was approximately 55 years, with a range of 23 to 79. Patients were allowed to have had prior anti-PD-1, anti-PD-L1 or anti-CTLA-4 therapy, and approximately 39% of the dose-escalation patients had been treated with checkpoint inhibitors. Partial responses occurred in three dose-escalation patients: two with cutaneous melanoma and one with hepatocellular carcinoma. The point of sequencing TCRbeta in the periphery was to test whether ivuxolimab changed TCR sequence diversity and drove clonal T-cell expansion. The monotherapy dose-escalation portion (N of about 57 patients) of the phase I ivuxolimab trial is reported in the paper.

Patients with autoimmune disease history or receiving systemic immunosuppression were excluded from the trial. Peripheral blood for TCR sequencing was collected from all dose cohorts at baseline, on cycle 4 day 1, and on cycle 7 day 1. Samples came from an open-label, multicenter, first-in-human phase I dose-escalation trial of ivuxolimab. Adults with locally advanced or metastatic melanoma, renal cell carcinoma, hepatocellular carcinoma or head and neck squamous cell carcinoma were enrolled in the trial. CD4+ and CD8+ T cells were sorted separately from peripheral blood before TCR sequencing. For sequencing of the TCRbeta CDR3 region, genomic DNA was extracted from the sorted cells. TCRbeta CDR3 regions were sequenced using the immunoSEQ Assay. In its TCRdb copy, this immuneACCESS table keeps in-frame sequences only and misses some clones. Where compared with another copy, unresolved V genes explain less than half of these, and the others have no known cause. In all, the sample holds 26,000 or so clones, and roughly 86% of those were seen once. The ten largest clones capture around a fifth of the sample.

Concerning this clone: The antigen it binds to is not known. No base quality values were provided; no much bigger clone lies one nucleotide off.

The study at large found these results: At doses of 0.1 to 3.0 mg/kg, clonal expansion of both CD4+ and CD8+ T cells in blood was seen between baseline and week 6. Low levels of normalized T-cell clonal expansion were also seen in some nonresponding patients. After ivuxolimab, CD8+ T cells had more expanded clones than CD4+ T cells on average. The antigen specificity of the clonally expanded peripheral T cells was not determined. In the 0.1-3.0 mg/kg groups, partial responders were among the patients with the lowest normalized peripheral clonal expansion, particularly in CD8+ T cells.

The sequence was obtained from an adult with an advanced solid tumor such as melanoma, head and neck, liver or kidney cancer. The sequences come from CD4+ or CD8+ T cells sorted from blood, collected in a trial of the OX40 agonist ivuxolimab.

CDR3 loop: CASSLEVGDLYEQYF. The DNA sequence is given as TGTGCCAGCAGCTTGGAAGTGGGGGACCTCTACGAGCAGTACTTC. The chain is encoded by TRBV5-5 joined to TRBJ2-7; the D gene is tentatively TRBD1 or TRBD2, each matching 5 bases. The CDR3 runs 15 amino acids, cysteine and phenylalanine included. CDR3 DNA is the only sequence kept; it has 45 bases, read in frame from the first base. The CDR1 and CDR2 encoded by the germline V gene (reference sequence) are SGHKS and YYEKEE. Trimming at the junction amounts to 0 bases on V and 3 bases on J, and the germline ends lie 13 bases apart.